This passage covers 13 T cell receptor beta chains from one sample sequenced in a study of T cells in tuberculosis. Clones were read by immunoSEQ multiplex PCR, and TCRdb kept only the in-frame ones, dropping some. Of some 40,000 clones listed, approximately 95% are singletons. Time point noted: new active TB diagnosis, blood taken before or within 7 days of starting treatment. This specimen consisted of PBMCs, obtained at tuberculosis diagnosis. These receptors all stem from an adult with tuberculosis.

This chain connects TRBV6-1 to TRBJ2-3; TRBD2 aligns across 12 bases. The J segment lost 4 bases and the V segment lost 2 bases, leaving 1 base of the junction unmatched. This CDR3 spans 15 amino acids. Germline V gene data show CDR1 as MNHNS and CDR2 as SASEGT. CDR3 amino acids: CASSELAGGPDTQYF. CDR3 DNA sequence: TGTGCCAGCAGTGAACTAGCGGGGGGGCCAGATACGCAGTATTTT.

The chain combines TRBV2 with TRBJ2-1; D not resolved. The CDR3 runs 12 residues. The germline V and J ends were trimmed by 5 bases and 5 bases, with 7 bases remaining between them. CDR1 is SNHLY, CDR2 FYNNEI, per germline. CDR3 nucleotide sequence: TGTGCCAGCAGTCTCCGGGACAATGAGCAGTTCTTC. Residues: CASSLRDNEQFF. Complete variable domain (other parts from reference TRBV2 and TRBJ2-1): EPEVTQTPSHQVTQMGQEVILRCVPISNHLYFYWYRQILGQKVEFLVSFYNNEISEKSEIFDDQFSVERPDGSNFTLKIRSTKLEDSAMYFCASSLRDNEQFFGPGTRLTVL.

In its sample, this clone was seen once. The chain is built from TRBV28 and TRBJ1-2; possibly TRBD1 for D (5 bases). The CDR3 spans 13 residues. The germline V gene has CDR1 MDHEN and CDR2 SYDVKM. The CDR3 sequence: CANRTRVHYGYTF. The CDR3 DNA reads TGTGCTAACCGGACCAGGGTACACTATGGCTACACCTTC.

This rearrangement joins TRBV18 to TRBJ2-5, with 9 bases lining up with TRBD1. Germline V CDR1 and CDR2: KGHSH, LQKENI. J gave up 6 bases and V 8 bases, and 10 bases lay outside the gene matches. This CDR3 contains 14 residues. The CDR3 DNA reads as TGTGCCAGCACGGGACAGGGCCCGGTTCAGACCCAGTACTTC. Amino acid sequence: CASTGQGPVQTQYF.

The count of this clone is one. CDR3 protein: CASSLTGGESYNEQFF. CDR3 sequence (DNA): TGTGCCAGCAGCCTGACTGGGGGCGAATCCTACAATGAGCAGTTCTTC. The chain combines TRBV7-3 with TRBJ2-1; tentatively, D is TRBD1 (6 bases). Germline lookup yields CDR1 SGHTA and CDR2 FQGTGA. V lost 5 bases to trimming and J lost 1 base, with 15 bases between them. The CDR3 has 16 residues.

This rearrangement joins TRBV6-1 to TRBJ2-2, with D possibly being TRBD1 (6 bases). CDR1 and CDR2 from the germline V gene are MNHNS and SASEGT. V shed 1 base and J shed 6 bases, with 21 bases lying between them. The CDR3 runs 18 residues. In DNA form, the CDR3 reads TGTGCCAGCAGTGAAGTTCTTAGCAGGGGAGATCGTCCCGGGGAGCTGTTTTTT. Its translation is CASSEVLSRGDRPGELFF.

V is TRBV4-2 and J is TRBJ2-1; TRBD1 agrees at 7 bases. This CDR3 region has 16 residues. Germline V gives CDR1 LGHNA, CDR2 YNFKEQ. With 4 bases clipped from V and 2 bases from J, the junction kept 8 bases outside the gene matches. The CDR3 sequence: CASSRPRGIAYNEQFF. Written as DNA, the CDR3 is TGTGCCAGCAGCCGGCCCAGGGGGATCGCCTACAATGAGCAGTTCTTC.

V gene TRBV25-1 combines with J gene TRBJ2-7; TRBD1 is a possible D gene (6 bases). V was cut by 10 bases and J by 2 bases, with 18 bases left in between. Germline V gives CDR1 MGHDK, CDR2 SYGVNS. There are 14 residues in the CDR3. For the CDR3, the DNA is TGTGCCACCTCACAGGGTAAGGGGGCCTACGAGCAGTACTTC. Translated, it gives CATSQGKGAYEQYF.

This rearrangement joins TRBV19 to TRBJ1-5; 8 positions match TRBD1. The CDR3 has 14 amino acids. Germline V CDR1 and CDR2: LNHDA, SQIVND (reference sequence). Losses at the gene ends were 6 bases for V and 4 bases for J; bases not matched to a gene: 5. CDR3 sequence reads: CASSTQGGNQPQHF. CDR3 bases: TGTGCCAGTAGCACACAGGGGGGAAATCAGCCCCAGCATTTT. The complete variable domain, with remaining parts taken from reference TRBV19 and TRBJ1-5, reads DGGITQSPKYLFRKEGQNVTLSCEQNLNHDAMYWYRQDPGQGLRLIYYSQIVNDFQKGDIAEGYSVSREKKESFPLTVTSAQKNPTAFYLCASSTQGGNQPQHFGDGTRLSIL.

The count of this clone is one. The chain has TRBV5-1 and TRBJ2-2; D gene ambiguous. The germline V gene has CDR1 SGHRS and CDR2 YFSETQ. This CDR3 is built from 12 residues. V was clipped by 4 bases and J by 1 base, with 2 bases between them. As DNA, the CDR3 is TGCGCCAGCAGCCAGAACACCGGGGAGCTGTTTTTT. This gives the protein CASSQNTGELFF.

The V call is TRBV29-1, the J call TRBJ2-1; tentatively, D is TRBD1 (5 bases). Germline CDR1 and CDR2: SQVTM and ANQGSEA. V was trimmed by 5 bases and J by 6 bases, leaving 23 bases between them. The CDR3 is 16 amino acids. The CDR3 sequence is CSVPTPEISRVNEQFF. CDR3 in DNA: TGCAGCGTTCCGACCCCGGAAATATCCAGGGTCAATGAGCAGTTCTTC.

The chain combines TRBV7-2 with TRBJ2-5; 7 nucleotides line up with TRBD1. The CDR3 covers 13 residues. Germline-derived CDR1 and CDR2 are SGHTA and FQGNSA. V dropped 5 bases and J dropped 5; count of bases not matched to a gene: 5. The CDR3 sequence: CASSRGGGETQYF. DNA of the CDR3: TGTGCCAGCAGCCGAGGGGGCGGGGAGACCCAGTACTTC.

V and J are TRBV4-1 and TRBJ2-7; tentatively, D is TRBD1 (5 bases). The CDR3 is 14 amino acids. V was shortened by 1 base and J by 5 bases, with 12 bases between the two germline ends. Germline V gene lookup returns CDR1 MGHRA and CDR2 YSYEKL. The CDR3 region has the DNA TGCGCCAGCAGCCAAGTAACAGGCTTACACGAGCAGTACTTC. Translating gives CASSQVTGLHEQYF.